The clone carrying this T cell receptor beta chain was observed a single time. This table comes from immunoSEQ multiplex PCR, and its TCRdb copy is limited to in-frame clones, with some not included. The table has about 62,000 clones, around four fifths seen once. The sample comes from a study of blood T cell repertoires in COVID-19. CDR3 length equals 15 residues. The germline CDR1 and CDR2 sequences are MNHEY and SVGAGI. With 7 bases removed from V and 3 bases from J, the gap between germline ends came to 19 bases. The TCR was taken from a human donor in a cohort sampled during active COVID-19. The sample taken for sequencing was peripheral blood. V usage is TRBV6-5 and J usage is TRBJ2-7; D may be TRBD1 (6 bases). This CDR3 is CASKAGLQGHYEQYF. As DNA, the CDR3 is TGTGCCAGCAAGGCCGGCCTACAGGGACACTACGAGCAGTACTTC.